One sample yielded the 5 T cell receptor beta chains listed below, sequenced in a study of blood T cell repertoires in COVID-19. The method was immunoSEQ multiplex PCR; TCRdb's version includes in-frame clones alone and lacks a portion of them. The data show about 480,000 clones, approximately 92% seen once. Material: peripheral blood. The receptors stem from a young man with COVID-19, enrolled during active disease.

The J gene is TRBJ1-2, the V gene TRBV6-5, with 8 bases lining up with TRBD1. V shed 6 bases, J shed 4 bases, and the junction held 10 bases outside the gene matches. CDR3 length equals 15 residues. CDR1 and CDR2 from the germline V gene are MNHEY and SVGAGI. The CDR3 reads CASSETGDGGYGYTF. The CDR3 nucleotides read TGTGCCAGCAGCGAGACAGGGGACGGAGGCTATGGCTACACCTTC.

The chain has TRBV12-5 and TRBJ2-1; 10 positions match TRBD1. CDR3 length: 15 amino acids. CDR1 and CDR2 (germline): LGHNT, FRNRAP. The ends lost 4 bases at V and 4 bases at J; junction bases unmatched: 4. The CDR3 sequence: CASGWGQGRYNEQFF. The DNA of the CDR3 is TGTGCTAGTGGTTGGGGACAGGGGCGTTACAATGAGCAGTTCTTC.

The count of this clone is one. J is TRBJ2-7 and V is TRBV11-2; 9 bases match TRBD1. The CDR3 has 16 amino acids. The germline V gene has CDR1 SGHAT and CDR2 FQNNGV. With 3 bases clipped from V and 2 bases from J, the junction kept 8 bases outside the gene matches. Here the CDR3 reads CASSFGTGNFAYEQYF. In DNA form, the CDR3 reads TGTGCCAGCAGCTTCGGGACAGGGAATTTCGCCTACGAGCAGTACTTC.

V is TRBV6-5 and J is TRBJ2-1; maybe TRBD1 (5 bases). The CDR3 has 14 residues. Per the germline V gene, CDR1 is MNHEY and CDR2 is SVGAGI. V dropped 2 bases and J dropped 7 bases, with 12 bases sitting between them. As DNA, the CDR3 is TGTGCCAGCAGTTACGACAGTCTGGGAAATGAGCAGTTCTTC. It is translated as CASSYDSLGNEQFF.

This sequence joins TRBV19 and TRBJ1-1; D is unresolved. The CDR3 runs to 15 residues. Deletions cut 4 bases from V and 10 bases from J, with 22 bases between. The germline V gene has CDR1 LNHDA and CDR2 SQIVND (reference sequence). The CDR3 coding sequence is TGTGCCAGTAGTACTCTCGAGGGAGTGCGGAGGTCAGCTTTCTTT. The encoded protein is CASSTLEGVRRSAFF.